This T cell receptor beta chain was identified during a study of beta chain features in type 1 diabetes. Overall study findings and caveats: Naive, central memory and Treg TCRB repertoires seemed to resemble each other more closely in patients than they did in healthy donors. In every one of the four CD4+ subsets, TCRB CDR3s were moderately but significantly shorter in Type 1 diabetes patients.

Germline V CDR1 and CDR2: MNHEY, SMNVEV (reference sequence). V was pared by 5 bases and J by 4 bases, with 2 bases of the junction left unmatched. This CDR3 comprises 13 residues. What was sequenced were expressed TCRB transcripts, since all of the isolated RNA had been reverse transcribed. Produced via immunoSEQ multiplex PCR; TCRdb's table is partial and in-frame only. This sample has about 240,000 clones; around 26% occur once, and the top ten carry about 3.9%. A note on this clone: The antigen is unknown. Just one base apart from a much larger clone, this may be a read error.

All sorted populations exceeded 98% purity. The TCR was taken from a man aged 30 to 45 in good health. This chain joins TRBV27 and TRBJ2-3, with 8 bases matching TRBD2. Material for sequencing was central memory CD4+ T cells from blood. This CDR3 reads CASSKTSADTQYF. In DNA form, the CDR3 reads TGTGCCAGCAGTAAGACTAGCGCAGATACGCAGTATTTT.